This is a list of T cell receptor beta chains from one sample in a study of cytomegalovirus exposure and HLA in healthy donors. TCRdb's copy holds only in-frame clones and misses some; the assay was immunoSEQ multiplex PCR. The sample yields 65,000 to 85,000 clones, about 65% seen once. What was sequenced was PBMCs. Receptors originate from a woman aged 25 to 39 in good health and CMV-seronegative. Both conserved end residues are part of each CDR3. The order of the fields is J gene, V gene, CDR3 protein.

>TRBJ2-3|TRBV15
CATSKDRGPADTQYF
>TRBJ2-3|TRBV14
CASSQDSGHTQYF
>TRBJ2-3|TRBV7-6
CASSHRGASTDTQYF
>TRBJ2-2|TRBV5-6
CASSWGTGPNTGELFF
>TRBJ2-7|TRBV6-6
CASSSSGTGGEQYF
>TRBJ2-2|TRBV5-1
CASSPIQGITGELFF
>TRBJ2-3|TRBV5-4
CASSLGVTAGTDTQYF
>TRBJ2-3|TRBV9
CASSVGPSGSTDTQYF
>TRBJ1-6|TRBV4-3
CASRQTYNSPLHF
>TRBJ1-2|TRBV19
CASSIVTDYGYTF
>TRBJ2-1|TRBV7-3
CASSLGGGTYNEQFF
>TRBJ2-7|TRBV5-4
CASSPTSGGAGVFYEQYF
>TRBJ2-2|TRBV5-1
CASSLFGSFQSGELFF
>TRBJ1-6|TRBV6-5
CASSYEDSYNSPLHF
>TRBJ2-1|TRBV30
CAWSKWSSYNEQFF
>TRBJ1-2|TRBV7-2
CASSLTLGRIHYGYTF
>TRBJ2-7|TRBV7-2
CASSWGRYGEQYF
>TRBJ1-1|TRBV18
CASSRQDTEAFF
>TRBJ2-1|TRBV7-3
CASSPTSGGAKFF
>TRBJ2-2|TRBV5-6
CASTATAGYFTGELFF
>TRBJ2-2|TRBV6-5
CASSYWESLTTGELFF
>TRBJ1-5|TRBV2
CASTGDRGINQPQHF
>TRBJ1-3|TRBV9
CASSVGTGGGTIYF
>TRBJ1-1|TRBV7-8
CASSPGQSVTEAFF
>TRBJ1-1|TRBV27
CASSLSRAQGDTEAFF
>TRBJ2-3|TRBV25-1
CASSPTSGYTDTQYF
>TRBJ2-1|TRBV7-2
CASSSTGQFLVSYNEQFF
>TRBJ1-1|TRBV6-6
CASSYGRAFTEAFF
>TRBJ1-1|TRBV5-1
CASSGGAGAPGTEAFF
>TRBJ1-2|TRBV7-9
CASSLATGDGYTF
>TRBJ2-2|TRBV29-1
CSVKDRAATGELFF
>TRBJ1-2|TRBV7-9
CASSLGPLGYTF
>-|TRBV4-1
CASSQRTGYEQYF
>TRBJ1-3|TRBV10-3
CATLQGYGNTIYF
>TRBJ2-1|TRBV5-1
CASSWGGGAYNEQFF
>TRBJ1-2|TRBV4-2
CASSLGAGTGASYYGYTF
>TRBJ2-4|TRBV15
CAISRGGQGNIQYF
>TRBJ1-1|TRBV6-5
CASSDRRNTEAFF
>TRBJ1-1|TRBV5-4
CASSFTGAGTEAFF
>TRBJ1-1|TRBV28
CASSSRDSGATEAFF
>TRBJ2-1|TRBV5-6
CASSWTTGTAQSSYNEQFF
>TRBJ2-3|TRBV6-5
CASSLQGDATDTQYF
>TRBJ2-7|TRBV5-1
CASSRLGQGYYEQYF
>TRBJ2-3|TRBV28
CASRGWDRPTDTQYF